What follows is one T cell receptor (beta chain) and its context. Its antigen remains unidentified. TCRdb called the 5' RACE reads again in MiXCR, with one record for every CDR3 protein. The sample records approximately 190,000 distinct CDR3 sequences, about 18% being singletons. The data are from a study of T-cell memory formation after mild COVID-19. Study outcomes and limitations: The study found balanced CD4/CD8 in clones contracting day 15 to 85 and a CD4+ lean in later expanders.

J lost 6 bases, V lost 0 bases, and 7 bases had no gene match. The CDR3 has 15 amino acids. Germline V lookup: CDR1 SGHKS, CDR2 YYEKEE (reference sequence). This chain links TRBV5-5 with TRBJ2-5; TRBD1 matches at 8 bases. Sequencing input: PBMCs or a T cell subset sorted from them (not recorded which). The receptor comes from an adult woman who had mild COVID-19 (a few samples of this study predate the infection). Cell type and time point are not known. CDR3 coding DNA: TGTGCCAGCAGCTTGGTGTCACAGGGGGTACAGACCCAGTACTTC. The encoded protein is CASSLVSQGVQTQYF.